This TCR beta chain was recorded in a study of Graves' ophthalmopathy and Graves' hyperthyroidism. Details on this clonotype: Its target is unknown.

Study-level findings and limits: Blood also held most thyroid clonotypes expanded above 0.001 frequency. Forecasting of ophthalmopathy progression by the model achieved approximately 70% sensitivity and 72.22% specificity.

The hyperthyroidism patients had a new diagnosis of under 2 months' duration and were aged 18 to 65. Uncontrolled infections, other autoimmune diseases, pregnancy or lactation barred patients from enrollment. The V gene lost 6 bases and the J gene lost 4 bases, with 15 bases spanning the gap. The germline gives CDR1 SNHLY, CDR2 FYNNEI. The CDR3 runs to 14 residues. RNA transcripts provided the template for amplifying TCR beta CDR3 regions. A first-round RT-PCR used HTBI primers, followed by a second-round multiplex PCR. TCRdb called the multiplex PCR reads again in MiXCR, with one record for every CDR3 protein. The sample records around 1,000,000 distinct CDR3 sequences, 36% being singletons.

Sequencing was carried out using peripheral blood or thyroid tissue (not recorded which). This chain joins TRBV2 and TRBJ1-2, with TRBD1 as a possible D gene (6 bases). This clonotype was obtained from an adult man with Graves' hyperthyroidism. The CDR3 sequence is CASRLDRSSYGYTF. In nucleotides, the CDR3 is TGTGCCAGCAGACTGGACAGATCTTCCTATGGCTACACCTTC.